This entry concerns a single T cell receptor (beta chain). Authors' data handling: Nucleated cell counts were estimated from reference gene primer amplification. The data were produced by immunoSEQ multiplex PCR, yet TCRdb's version contains in-frame clones alone and is incomplete. That table furnishes V, J and clone size, whereas the DNA furnished D and trimming. The profile shows roughly 120,000 clones, 75% to 85% of them singletons. The source of the sample is a study of blood T cell repertoires in COVID-19. As for the study in general: COVID-19 samples from acute and convalescent phases originated in the United States, Italy and Spain. PBMCs, B-cell-depleted T cells, or T cells provided the cDNA or gDNA that made up the material.

With V trimmed by 0 bases and J by 8 bases, 15 bases remained unmatched. The CDR3 length is 18 residues. Per germline, CDR1 SGDLS and CDR2 YYNGEE. J is TRBJ2-1 and V is TRBV9, with 9 bases aligning to TRBD2. This clonotype was obtained from a woman older than 75 with active or convalescent COVID-19. The sequenced sample consisted of peripheral blood. The DNA of the CDR3 is TGTGCCAGCAGCGTAGCCGTGGTAGCGGGAGCCCGGAGGGATGAGCAGTTCTTC. Translated: CASSVAVVAGARRDEQFF.